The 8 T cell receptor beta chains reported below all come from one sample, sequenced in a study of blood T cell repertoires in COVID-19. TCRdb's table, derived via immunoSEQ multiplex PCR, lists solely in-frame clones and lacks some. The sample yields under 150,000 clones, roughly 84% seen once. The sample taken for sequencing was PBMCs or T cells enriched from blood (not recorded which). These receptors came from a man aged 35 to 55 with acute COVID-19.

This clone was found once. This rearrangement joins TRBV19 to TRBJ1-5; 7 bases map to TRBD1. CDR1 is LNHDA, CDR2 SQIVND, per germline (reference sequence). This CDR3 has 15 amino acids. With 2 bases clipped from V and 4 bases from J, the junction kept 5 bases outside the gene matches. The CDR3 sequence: CASSITGQVNQPQHF. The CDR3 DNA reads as TGTGCCAGTAGTATAACTGGACAGGTTAATCAGCCCCAGCATTTT.

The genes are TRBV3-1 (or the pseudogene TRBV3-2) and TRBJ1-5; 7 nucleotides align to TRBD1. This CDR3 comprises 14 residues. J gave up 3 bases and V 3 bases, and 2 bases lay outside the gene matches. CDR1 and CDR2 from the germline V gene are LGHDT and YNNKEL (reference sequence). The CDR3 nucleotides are TGTGCCAGCAGCCAGGGACAGATCAATCAGCCCCAGCATTTT. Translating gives CASSQGQINQPQHF.

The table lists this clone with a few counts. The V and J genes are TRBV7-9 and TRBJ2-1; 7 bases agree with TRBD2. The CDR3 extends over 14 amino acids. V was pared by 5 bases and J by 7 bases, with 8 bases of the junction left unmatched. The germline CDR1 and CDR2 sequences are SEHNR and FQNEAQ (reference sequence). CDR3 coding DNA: TGTGCCAGCAGCCCCCCTGGGGGGGTGAATGAGCAGTTCTTC. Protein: CASSPPGGVNEQFF.

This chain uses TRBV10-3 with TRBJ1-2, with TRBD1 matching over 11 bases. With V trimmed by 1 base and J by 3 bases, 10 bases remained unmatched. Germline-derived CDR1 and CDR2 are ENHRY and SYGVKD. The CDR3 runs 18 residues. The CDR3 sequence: CAISEYAGQGAVDYGYTF. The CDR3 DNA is TGTGCCATCAGTGAGTATGCCGGACAGGGGGCGGTGGACTATGGCTACACCTTC.

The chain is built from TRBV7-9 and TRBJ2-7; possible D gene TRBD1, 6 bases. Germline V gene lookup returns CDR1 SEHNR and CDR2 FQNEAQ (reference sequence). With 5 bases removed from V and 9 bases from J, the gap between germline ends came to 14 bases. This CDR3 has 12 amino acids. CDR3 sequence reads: CASSSPGQGQYF. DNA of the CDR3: TGTGCCAGCAGCAGCCCGGGACAAGGGCAGTACTTC.

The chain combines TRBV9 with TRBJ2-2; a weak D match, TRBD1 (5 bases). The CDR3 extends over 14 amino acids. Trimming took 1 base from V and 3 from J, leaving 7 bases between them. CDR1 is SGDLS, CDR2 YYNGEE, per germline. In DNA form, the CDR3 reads TGTGCCAGCAGCGTATCGACAGACACCGGGGAGCTGTTTTTT. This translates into CASSVSTDTGELFF.

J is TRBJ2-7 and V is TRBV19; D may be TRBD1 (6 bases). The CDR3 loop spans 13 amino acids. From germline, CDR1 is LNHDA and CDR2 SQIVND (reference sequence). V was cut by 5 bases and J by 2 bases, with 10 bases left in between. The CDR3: CASSPGQTYEQYF. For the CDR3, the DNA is TGTGCCAGTAGTCCGGGACAAACCTACGAGCAGTACTTC.

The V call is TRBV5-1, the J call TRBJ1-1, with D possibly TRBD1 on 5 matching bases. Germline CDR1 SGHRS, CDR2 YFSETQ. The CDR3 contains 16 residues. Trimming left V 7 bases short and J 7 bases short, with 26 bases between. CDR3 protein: CASRRDSTRGEGEAFF. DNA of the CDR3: TGCGCCAGCCGACGGGATTCAACGCGGGGGGAAGGTGAAGCTTTCTTT.